What follows are 3 T cell receptor beta chains derived from one specimen sequenced in a study of early T cells in non-severe SARS-CoV-2 infection. MiXCR, applied by TCRdb to the 5' RACE reads, yields one record per CDR3 protein. The sample has 57,000 or so distinct CDR3 sequences; over 5% are singletons. Sequencing input: whole blood. Receptors originate from an adult who was a healthcare worker with PCR-confirmed SARS-CoV-2 infection or an uninfected control (not recorded which).

This clonotype was observed many times. The chain combines TRBV7-9 with TRBJ1-1; no clear D. In germline, CDR1 is SEHNR, CDR2 FQNEAQ (reference sequence). The CDR3 has 12 amino acids. The V and J ends lost 3 bases and 1 base respectively, with 3 bases between them. The CDR3 sequence is CASSFRNTEAFF. The CDR3 nucleotides are TGTGCCAGCAGCTTCAGGAACACTGAAGCTTTCTTT.

This clonotype was found a few times. Compared with germline, one end of the junction differs, possibly owing to a read error. The V call is TRBV6-5, the J call TRBJ1-4; D not resolved. This CDR3 contains 14 residues. Germline assignment: CDR1 MNHEY and CDR2 SVGAGI. The CDR3 DNA reads TGTGCCAGCAGTTACGCGACTACCCCTGAAAAGCTGTTTTTT. The encoded protein is CASSYATTPEKLFF.

This clonotype was seen ten or more times. The chain combines TRBV5-1 with TRBJ2-3; TRBD1 might be the D (5 bases). V was pared by 4 bases and J by 6 bases, with 9 bases between. The CDR3 covers 12 residues. The germline V gene has CDR1 SGHRS and CDR2 YFSETQ. The CDR3 reads CASSPRGDTQYF. DNA for the CDR3: TGCGCCAGCAGCCCAAGGGGTGATACGCAGTATTTT.